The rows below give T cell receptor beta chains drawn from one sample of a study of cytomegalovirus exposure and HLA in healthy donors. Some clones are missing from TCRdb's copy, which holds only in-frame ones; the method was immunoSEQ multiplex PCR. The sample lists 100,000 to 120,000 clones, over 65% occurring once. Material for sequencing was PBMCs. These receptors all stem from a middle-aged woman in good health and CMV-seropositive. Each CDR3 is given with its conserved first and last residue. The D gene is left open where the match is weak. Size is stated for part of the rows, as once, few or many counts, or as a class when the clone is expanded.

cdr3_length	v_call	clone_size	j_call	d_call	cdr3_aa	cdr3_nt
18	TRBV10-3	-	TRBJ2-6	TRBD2	CAIKGIASGGSGANVLTF	TGTGCCATCAAGGGCATTGCTAGCGGAGGCTCTGGGGCCAACGTCCTGACTTTC
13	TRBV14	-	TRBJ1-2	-	CASSQGQYYGYTF	TGTGCCAGCAGCCAAGGACAGTACTATGGCTACACCTTC
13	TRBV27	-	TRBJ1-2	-	CASSFTENYGYTF	TGTGCCAGCAGTTTTACAGAGAACTATGGCTACACCTTC
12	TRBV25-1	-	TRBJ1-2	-	CASSEYGYGYTF	TGTGCCAGCAGTGAATACGGGTACGGCTACACCTTC
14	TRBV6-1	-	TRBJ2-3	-	CASSEAGGRDTQYF	TGTGCCAGCAGTGAAGCCGGGGGAAGAGATACGCAGTATTTT
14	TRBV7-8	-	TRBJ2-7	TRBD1	CASSRQGVAYEQYF	TGTGCCAGCAGCCGACAGGGGGTCGCCTACGAGCAGTACTTC
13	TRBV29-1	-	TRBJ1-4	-	CSVEQATNEKLFF	TGCAGCGTTGAACAGGCAACTAATGAAAAACTGTTTTTT
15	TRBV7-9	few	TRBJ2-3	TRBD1	CASSFGTGATDTQYF	TGTGCCAGCAGCTTCGGGACAGGGGCCACAGATACGCAGTATTTT
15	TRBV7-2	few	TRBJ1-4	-	CASSLSQGGSEKLFF	TGTGCCAGCAGCTTATCGCAGGGAGGTTCGGAAAAACTGTTTTTT
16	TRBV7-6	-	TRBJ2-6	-	CASSLGPGSGANVLTF	TGTGCCAGCAGCTTAGGACCAGGCTCTGGGGCCAACGTCCTGACTTTC
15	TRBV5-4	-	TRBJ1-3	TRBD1	CASSSGTGYGDTIYF	TGTGCCAGCAGCTCCGGGACAGGGTATGGAGACACCATATATTTT
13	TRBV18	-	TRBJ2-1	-	CASRSGLRNEQFF	TGTGCCAGCCGAAGCGGGCTGAGGAATGAGCAGTTCTTC
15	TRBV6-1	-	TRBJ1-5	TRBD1	CASSEGQHSNQPQHF	TGTGCCAGCAGTGAGGGACAGCATAGCAATCAGCCCCAGCATTTT
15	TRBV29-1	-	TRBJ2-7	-	CSVEEETRFTYEQYF	TGCAGCGTTGAAGAGGAAACCAGGTTTACCTACGAGCAGTACTTC
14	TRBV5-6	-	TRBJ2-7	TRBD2	CASSLYSGSYEQYF	TGTGCCAGCAGCTTGTATAGCGGGTCCTACGAGCAGTACTTC
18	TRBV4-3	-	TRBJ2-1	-	CASSQGGGGGSSYNEQFF	TGCGCCAGCAGCCAAGGAGGGGGCGGGGGGAGCTCCTACAATGAGCAGTTCTTC
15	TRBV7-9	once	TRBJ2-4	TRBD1	CASSPTGNSKNIQYF	TGTGCCAGCAGCCCGACAGGGAATTCCAAAAACATTCAGTACTTC
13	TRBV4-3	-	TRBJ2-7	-	CASSQEGWDEQYF	TGCGCCAGCAGCCAGGAGGGTTGGGACGAGCAGTACTTC
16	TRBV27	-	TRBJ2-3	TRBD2	CASSSLAGGKGDTQYF	TGTGCCAGCAGTTCACTAGCGGGAGGGAAGGGAGATACGCAGTATTTT
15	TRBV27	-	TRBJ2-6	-	CASTDIITGANVLTF	TGTGCCAGCACTGACATAATCACTGGGGCCAACGTCCTGACTTTC
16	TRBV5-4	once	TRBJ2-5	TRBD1	CASSWATGGIMETQYF	TGTGCCAGCAGCTGGGCCACAGGGGGCATCATGGAGACCCAGTACTTC
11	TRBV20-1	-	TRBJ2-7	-	CSAARDYEQYF	TGCAGTGCAGCCCGGGACTACGAGCAGTACTTC
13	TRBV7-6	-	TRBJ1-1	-	CASSLLGAAEAFF	TGTGCCAGCAGCTTATTAGGTGCGGCTGAAGCTTTCTTT
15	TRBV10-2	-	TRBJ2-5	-	CATLHRRQAGETQYF	TGCGCCACTTTACACCGTCGACAGGCAGGAGAGACCCAGTACTTC
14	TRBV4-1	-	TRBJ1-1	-	CASRHMTGNTEAFF	TGCGCCAGCAGACACATGACAGGGAACACTGAAGCTTTCTTT
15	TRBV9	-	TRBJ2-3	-	CASSVGPVSTDTQYF	TGTGCCAGCAGCGTAGGCCCAGTCTCCACAGATACGCAGTATTTT
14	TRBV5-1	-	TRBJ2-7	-	CASSLAGGPYEQYF	TGCGCCAGCAGCTTAGCCGGGGGGCCCTACGAGCAGTACTTC
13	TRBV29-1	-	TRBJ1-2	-	CSAGMTANYGYTF	TGCAGCGCTGGAATGACAGCTAACTATGGCTACACCTTC
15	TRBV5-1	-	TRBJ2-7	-	CASSWAITAMGEQYF	TGCGCCAGCAGCTGGGCAATTACAGCTATGGGCGAGCAGTACTTC
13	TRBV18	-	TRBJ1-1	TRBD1	CASSLGTGLLAFF	TGTGCCAGCTCACTAGGGACAGGGCTCTTAGCTTTCTTT
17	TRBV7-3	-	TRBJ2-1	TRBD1	CASSPNPGTVSYNEQFF	TGTGCCAGCAGCCCTAACCCCGGGACAGTAAGCTACAATGAGCAGTTCTTC
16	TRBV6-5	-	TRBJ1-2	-	CASSYPRQTANYGYTF	TGTGCCAGCAGTTACCCCAGGCAGACCGCTAACTATGGCTACACCTTC
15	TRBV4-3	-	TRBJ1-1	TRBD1	CASSQKDRGEWEAFF	TGCGCCAGCAGCCAAAAGGACAGGGGGGAATGGGAAGCTTTCTTT
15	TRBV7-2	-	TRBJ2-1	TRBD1	CASSSRDRGKDEQFF	TGTGCCAGCAGCAGCCGGGACAGGGGTAAGGATGAGCAGTTCTTC
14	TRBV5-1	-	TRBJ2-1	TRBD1	CASSFGTGNNEQFF	TGCGCCAGCAGCTTCGGGACAGGGAACAATGAGCAGTTCTTC